This is a list of T cell receptor beta chains from one sample in a study of CD8 T cells in Susac syndrome. TCRdb ran MiXCR on the immunoSEQ multiplex PCR reads and lists one entry per CDR3 protein. Among 250,000 to 300,000 distinct CDR3 sequences listed, approximately 85% were seen once. Sequences were obtained from CD8+ T cells from PBMCs. The receptors come from a human donor with multiple sclerosis. Each CDR3 is given with its conserved first and last residue. Fields, in order: J gene, D gene, clone size, V gene, CDR3 protein, CDR3 DNA. D genes are given only for firm matches. A clone size is listed for some rows: how often the clone was seen (once, few, many), or a class if it is expanded.

TRBJ2-5 | . | once | TRBV5-1 | CASRTAATGRPQETQYF | TGCGCCAGCAGAACGGCTGCGACAGGCCGGCCGCAAGAGACCCAGTACTTC
TRBJ1-1 | . | . | TRBV6-7 | CASSDLNTEAFF | TGTGCCAGCAGCGACCTGAACACTGAAGCTTTCTTT
TRBJ1-1 | . | . | TRBV19 | CASSIGQITEAFF | TGTGCCAGTAGTATAGGGCAGATTACTGAAGCTTTCTTT
TRBJ2-2 | TRBD1 | . | TRBV7-3 | CASSLYPGQGLGELFF | TGTGCCAGCAGCCTATATCCGGGACAGGGCCTAGGGGAGCTGTTTTTT
TRBJ2-1 | TRBD2 | . | TRBV11-1 | CASSAQLAGSILNEQFF | TGTGCCAGCAGCGCACAACTAGCGGGGTCTATACTAAATGAGCAGTTCTTC
TRBJ2-1 | TRBD2 | . | TRBV9 | CASSATSGRAYEQFF | TGTGCCAGCAGCGCGACTAGCGGGAGGGCCTATGAGCAGTTCTTC
TRBJ1-5 | TRBD1 | . | TRBV20-1 | CSARNRDRASNQPQHF | TGCAGTGCCCGAAACCGGGACAGGGCTAGCAATCAGCCCCAGCATTTT
TRBJ1-6 | . | . | TRBV4-1 | CASSQVGVKRNSPLHF | TGCGCCAGCAGCCAAGTCGGTGTGAAGAGGAATTCACCCCTCCACTTT
TRBJ2-2 | . | . | TRBV27 | CASSFPTGELFF | TGTGCCAGCAGTTTCCCCACCGGGGAGCTGTTTTTT
TRBJ2-1 | . | once | TRBV15 | CATSRDGRESSYNEQFF | TGTGCCACCAGCAGAGATGGACGGGAGAGCTCCTACAATGAGCAGTTCTTC
TRBJ1-1 | . | . | TRBV7-9 | CASSLSAGMNTEAFF | TGTGCCAGCAGCTTATCCGCCGGAATGAACACTGAAGCTTTCTTT
TRBJ2-7 | . | once | TRBV27 | CASSLSGTGQEQYF | TGTGCCAGCAGTTTATCCGGCACAGGACAAGAGCAGTACTTC
TRBJ2-7 | . | . | TRBV7-9 | CASSPAGSTYEQYF | TGTGCCAGCAGCCCGGCGGGGTCGACCTACGAGCAGTACTTC
TRBJ2-5 | . | . | TRBV9 | CASSPQSRIEETQYF | TGTGCCAGCAGCCCCCAGAGCCGCATCGAGGAGACCCAGTACTTC
TRBJ2-7 | . | . | TRBV29-1 | CSARPGNSYEQYF | TGCAGCGCCCGACCGGGGAACTCCTACGAGCAGTACTTC
TRBJ2-7 | . | . | TRBV28 | CASSPRVREWVYEQYF | TGTGCCAGCAGTCCCAGGGTTCGGGAGTGGGTATACGAGCAGTACTTC
TRBJ2-7 | . | . | TRBV7-9 | CASSTNAGDLREQYF | TGTGCCAGCAGCACGAATGCAGGGGATTTGCGGGAGCAGTACTTC
TRBJ2-2 | . | . | TRBV12-3/TRBV12-4 | CASMPSGTPTGELFF | TGTGCCAGCATGCCATCTGGGACTCCGACCGGGGAGCTGTTTTTT
TRBJ2-7 | TRBD2 | . | TRBV27 | CASSLEAGVRYYEQYF | TGTGCCAGCAGTCTCGAAGCGGGAGTAAGGTACTACGAGCAGTACTTC
TRBJ2-5 | . | . | TRBV27 | CASSKGLTYQETQYF | TGTGCCAGCAGTAAGGGACTGACGTATCAAGAGACCCAGTACTTC
TRBJ2-7 | . | . | TRBV19 | CASSAFRSEQYF | TGTGCCAGTAGTGCGTTTAGAAGCGAGCAGTACTTC
TRBJ2-1 | . | . | TRBV29-1 | CSSTLGTYEQFF | TGCAGCTCAACCCTCGGGACTTATGAGCAGTTCTTC
TRBJ2-1 | TRBD2 | . | TRBV11-2 | CASSPGTRAYNEQFF | TGTGCCAGCAGCCCGGGGACTAGGGCCTACAATGAGCAGTTCTTC